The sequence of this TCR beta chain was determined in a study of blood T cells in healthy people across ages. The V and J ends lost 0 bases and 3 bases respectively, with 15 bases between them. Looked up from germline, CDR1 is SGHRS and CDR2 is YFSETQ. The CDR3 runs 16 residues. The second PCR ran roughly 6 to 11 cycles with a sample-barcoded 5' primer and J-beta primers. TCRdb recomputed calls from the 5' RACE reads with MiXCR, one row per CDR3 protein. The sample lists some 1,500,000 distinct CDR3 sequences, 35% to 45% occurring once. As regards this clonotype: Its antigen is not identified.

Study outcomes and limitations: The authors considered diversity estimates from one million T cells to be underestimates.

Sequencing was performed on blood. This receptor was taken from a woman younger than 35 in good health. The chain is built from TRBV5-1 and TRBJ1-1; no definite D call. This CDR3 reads CASSLGWGFTDTEAFF. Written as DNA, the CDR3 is TGCGCCAGCAGCTTGGGATGGGGATTCACGGACACTGAAGCTTTCTTT.